This is a list of T cell receptor beta chains from one sample in a study of STAT5B mutations in CD4+ large granular lymphocyte leukemia. Method: immunoSEQ multiplex PCR; TCRdb's copy keeps in-frame clones and lacks some. This sample has fewer than 35,000 clones, with 60% to 80% found just once. Sample: CD4+ T cells from blood buffy coats. All receptors come from a human donor in good health. CDR3s include the opening cysteine and the closing phenylalanine or tryptophan. A D gene is named only where the DNA matches it firmly. Not every row has a clone size; where given, it reads once, few, many or a size class.

>TRBD1|NA|TRBJ1-1|TRBV7-9
TGTGCCAGCAGAAGGACAGGGATGAACACTGAAGCTTTCTTT
CASRRTGMNTEAFF
>NA|NA|TRBJ1-1|TRBV28
TGTGCCAGCAGGGGGGGGATAATTGAAGCTTTCTTT
CASRGGIIEAFF
>NA|NA|TRBJ2-1|TRBV15
TGTGCCACACGAGAGCAAGGGGGAATGGGTAATGAGCAGTTCTTC
CATREQGGMGNEQFF
>TRBD1|NA|TRBJ1-1|TRBV28
TGTGCCAGCAGTTCTCCGACAGGGGAGAACACTGAAGCTTTCTTT
CASSSPTGENTEAFF
>TRBD1|few|TRBJ1-6|TRBV6-1
TGTGCCAGCAGTGCCCCGGGACAGGGGAATTCACCCCTCCACTTT
CASSAPGQGNSPLHF
>NA|NA|TRBJ1-3|TRBV6-6
TGTGCCAGCACCCTAGGGGGCTCTGGAAACACCATATATTTT
CASTLGGSGNTIYF
>NA|NA|TRBJ2-7|TRBV27
TGTGCCACCAGGGGAGGAACGCACAGGGTCTACGAGCAGTACTTC
CATRGGTHRVYEQYF
>TRBD2|NA|TRBJ2-7|TRBV6-1
TGTGCCAGCAGTCAGCGGGGGGGCCGCAACGAGCAGTACTTC
CASSQRGGRNEQYF
>NA|NA|TRBJ2-3|TRBV5-4
TGTGCCAGCAGCTTGGCAGGGCCAGATACGCAGTATTTT
CASSLAGPDTQYF
>TRBD2|NA|TRBJ2-1|TRBV30
TGTGCCTGGAGAACCTCGGGTGATCCGAGCGGGGGTCTTACCAACCTCCCCTACAATGAGCAGTTCTTC
CAWRTSGDPSGGLTNLPYNEQFF
>TRBD1|few|TRBJ1-1|TRBV6-6
TGTGCCAGCAGTTCCACGGGACAGGGTTCCGCTTTCTTT
CASSSTGQGSAFF
>NA|NA|TRBJ1-2|TRBV9
TGTGCCAGCAGCGTAGATGGTATTGGTGGCTACACCTTC
CASSVDGIGGYTF
>NA|NA|TRBJ1-1|TRBV27
TGTGCCAGCACCCCCCGGACTAGGAACACTGAAGCTTTCTTT
CASTPRTRNTEAFF